This entry is about one T cell receptor beta chain. What it recognizes is unknown. The sample originates from a study of cytomegalovirus exposure and HLA in healthy donors. Study-wide results and limits: The study labeled approximately 150 TCR beta chains cytomegalovirus-associated. The majority of TCR sequences were rare, yet some public TCRs appeared in many donors.

Donors came from a validation cohort of about 120 subjects, distinct from the first 666-subject cohort. TCRdb keeps only in-frame clones here, not all; method: immunoSEQ multiplex PCR. The table lists more than 300,000 clones, 86% of them singletons. The CDR3 runs 13 residues. Trimming pared 6 bases from V and 4 bases from J, leaving 12 bases between. Per germline, CDR1 MDHEN and CDR2 SYDVKM. This sequence joins TRBV28 and TRBJ1-2; tentatively, D is TRBD1 (6 bases). The source material was PBMCs. The sequence was obtained from a woman under 30 in good health and CMV-seronegative. In DNA, the CDR3 is TGTGCCAGCAGAACCGGGACACCCTATGGCTACACCTTC. As protein: CASRTGTPYGYTF.